This is a list of T cell receptor beta chains from one sample in a study of blood T cell repertoires in COVID-19. Measured with immunoSEQ multiplex PCR; TCRdb has only the in-frame clones, and not every one. The data hold some 310,000 clones, with about nine tenths observed a single time. Material: peripheral blood. The origin of the receptors is a man aged 50 to 60 with active or convalescent COVID-19. Each CDR3 is given with its conserved first and last residue. The D gene is left open where the match is weak. Expanded clones get a size class; other rows say once, few or many, or leave the size out.

CDR3nt: TGTGCCACCAGCAGAGGGTTAGCGGGAGGGGAGACCCAGTACTTC
CDR3aa: CATSRGLAGGETQYF
abundance: .
v_gene: TRBV15
len: 15
d_gene: TRBD2
j_gene: TRBJ2-5

CDR3nt: TGTGCCAACAACAGGGACCGGGATGGCTACACCTTC
CDR3aa: CANNRDRDGYTF
abundance: .
v_gene: TRBV2
len: 12
d_gene: .
j_gene: TRBJ1-2

CDR3nt: TGTGCCAGTAGTACCCCGGGGAAGGACTATGGCTACACCTTC
CDR3aa: CASSTPGKDYGYTF
abundance: .
v_gene: TRBV19
len: 14
d_gene: .
j_gene: TRBJ1-2

CDR3nt: TGTGCCAGCAGTTTCACTCTCAGGGGGCAAGCTTTCTTT
CDR3aa: CASSFTLRGQAFF
abundance: .
v_gene: TRBV27
len: 13
d_gene: TRBD1
j_gene: TRBJ1-1

CDR3nt: TGTGCCAGCAGCGTCCGGGACAGTTACAATGAGCAGTTCTTC
CDR3aa: CASSVRDSYNEQFF
abundance: .
v_gene: TRBV7-2
len: 14
d_gene: TRBD1
j_gene: TRBJ2-1

CDR3nt: TGTGCCAGTAATCGCGGGAGTGAAACCGGGGAGCTGTTTTTT
CDR3aa: CASNRGSETGELFF
abundance: .
v_gene: TRBV19
len: 14
d_gene: TRBD2
j_gene: TRBJ2-2

CDR3nt: TGTGCCAGCAGCCCACTTCGAAGGGGGGGCGCGGTAGTAGACTATGGCTACACCTTC
CDR3aa: CASSPLRRGGAVVDYGYTF
abundance: .
v_gene: TRBV11-2
len: 19
d_gene: .
j_gene: TRBJ1-2

CDR3nt: TGCGCCAGCAGCCTCGACCCATTCAGGGGGCGGCGAGCTTTCTTT
CDR3aa: CASSLDPFRGRRAFF
abundance: .
v_gene: TRBV5-1
len: 15
d_gene: TRBD1
j_gene: TRBJ1-1

CDR3nt: TGTGCCAGCAGTACAGGGGACGCACGGGGGGCCAACGTCCTGACTTTC
CDR3aa: CASSTGDARGANVLTF
abundance: .
v_gene: TRBV2
len: 16
d_gene: TRBD1
j_gene: TRBJ2-6

CDR3nt: TGTGCCATCAGTGATCTGGGGACAGGCAATCAGCCCCAGCATTTT
CDR3aa: CAISDLGTGNQPQHF
abundance: .
v_gene: TRBV10-3
len: 15
d_gene: TRBD1
j_gene: TRBJ1-5

CDR3nt: TGTGCCAGCAGCTTTGACGGGTATTCACCCCTCCACTTT
CDR3aa: CASSFDGYSPLHF
abundance: .
v_gene: TRBV7-9
len: 13
d_gene: .
j_gene: TRBJ1-6

CDR3nt: TGTGCCAGCAGTCAGACTAGCCCAAACACCGGGGAGCTGTTTTTT
CDR3aa: CASSQTSPNTGELFF
abundance: .
v_gene: TRBV27
len: 15
d_gene: TRBD2
j_gene: TRBJ2-2

CDR3nt: TGTGCCAGCAGACCCACTAGCGGGGGAGGGAATACGCAGTATTTT
CDR3aa: CASRPTSGGGNTQYF
abundance: once
v_gene: TRBV6-5
len: 15
d_gene: TRBD2
j_gene: TRBJ2-3

CDR3nt: TGTGCCAGCAGTCGACCGACTAGCGGGGTCCAAGAGACCCAGTACTTC
CDR3aa: CASSRPTSGVQETQYF
abundance: .
v_gene: TRBV6-6
len: 16
d_gene: TRBD2
j_gene: TRBJ2-5

CDR3nt: TGTGCCAGCAGCCCCACAGGGGTAAAAGAGACCCAGTACTTC
CDR3aa: CASSPTGVKETQYF
abundance: .
v_gene: TRBV9
len: 14
d_gene: TRBD1
j_gene: TRBJ2-5

CDR3nt: TGTGCCACCAGTGATGGGCAGGGGGCTTATGGCTACACCTTC
CDR3aa: CATSDGQGAYGYTF
abundance: .
v_gene: TRBV24-1
len: 14
d_gene: TRBD1
j_gene: TRBJ1-2

CDR3nt: TGTGCCAGCAGCTTAGACGGGGGGCTGCCTGTTGAAGCTTTCTTT
CDR3aa: CASSLDGGLPVEAFF
abundance: .
v_gene: TRBV7-2
len: 15
d_gene: .
j_gene: TRBJ1-1

CDR3nt: TGTGCCAGCAGTGAGGGGACAGGGCTCACCGGGGAGCTGTTTTTT
CDR3aa: CASSEGTGLTGELFF
abundance: .
v_gene: TRBV6-1
len: 15
d_gene: TRBD1
j_gene: TRBJ2-2

CDR3nt: TGTGCCTGTGGATATTCCGGAAACACCATATATTTT
CDR3aa: CACGYSGNTIYF
abundance: .
v_gene: TRBV30
len: 12
d_gene: .
j_gene: TRBJ1-3

CDR3nt: TGTGCCAGCAGCCAACGAGCGGGGGGTCGGACTGAAGCTTTCTTT
CDR3aa: CASSQRAGGRTEAFF
abundance: once
v_gene: TRBV11-2
len: 15
d_gene: .
j_gene: TRBJ1-1

CDR3nt: TGCGCCAGCAGCCATGGCACAGGGACGGGTTTGGACGAGCAGTACTTC
CDR3aa: CASSHGTGTGLDEQYF
abundance: .
v_gene: TRBV4-1
len: 16
d_gene: .
j_gene: TRBJ2-7

CDR3nt: TGTGCCAGCAGTTCCGCAGCGGGCAATCAGCCCCAGCATTTT
CDR3aa: CASSSAAGNQPQHF
abundance: .
v_gene: TRBV28
len: 14
d_gene: .
j_gene: TRBJ1-5

CDR3nt: TGCGCCAGCAGCTCAGGACAGGGACCTAGCTATGGCTACACCTTC
CDR3aa: CASSSGQGPSYGYTF
abundance: .
v_gene: TRBV5-1
len: 15
d_gene: TRBD1
j_gene: TRBJ1-2

CDR3nt: TGTGCCAGCAGCTCAAGACAGGGATCGTCCTACAATGAGCAGTTCTTC
CDR3aa: CASSSRQGSSYNEQFF
abundance: .
v_gene: TRBV5-4
len: 16
d_gene: TRBD1
j_gene: TRBJ2-1

CDR3nt: TGCGCCAGCAGCTCCCTGCGCGGTACAGATACGCAGTATTTT
CDR3aa: CASSSLRGTDTQYF
abundance: .
v_gene: TRBV5-1
len: 14
d_gene: .
j_gene: TRBJ2-3

CDR3nt: TGTGCCAGCAGTTACGATACAGGGGGTATTGAAAAACTGTTTTTT
CDR3aa: CASSYDTGGIEKLFF
abundance: .
v_gene: TRBV6-5
len: 15
d_gene: TRBD1
j_gene: TRBJ1-4

CDR3nt: TGTGCCAGCAGCGTAGGCACAGGGGGAAGTGGAAGCTACACCTTC
CDR3aa: CASSVGTGGSGSYTF
abundance: .
v_gene: TRBV9
len: 15
d_gene: TRBD1
j_gene: TRBJ1-2

CDR3nt: TGTGCCAGCAGCCCGCTAGGTGGACAGTATCTAATCTACAATGAGCAGTTCTTC
CDR3aa: CASSPLGGQYLIYNEQFF
abundance: .
v_gene: TRBV7-9
len: 18
d_gene: .
j_gene: TRBJ2-1

CDR3nt: TGTGCCAGTAGTATAGTGGCACAGCCTCAAGAGACCCAGTACTTC
CDR3aa: CASSIVAQPQETQYF
abundance: .
v_gene: TRBV19
len: 15
d_gene: .
j_gene: TRBJ2-5

CDR3nt: TGTGCCAGCAGTCTAGCGGGGGGCCGGAACACCGGGGAGCTGTTTTTT
CDR3aa: CASSLAGGRNTGELFF
abundance: few
v_gene: TRBV6-2/TRBV6-3
len: 16
d_gene: TRBD2
j_gene: TRBJ2-2

CDR3nt: TGTGCCAGTAGTAATAGCGGGACGCTAGCCAAAAACATTCAGTACTTC
CDR3aa: CASSNSGTLAKNIQYF
abundance: .
v_gene: TRBV19
len: 16
d_gene: TRBD2
j_gene: TRBJ2-4

CDR3nt: TGTGCCAGCAGTTACTCGAGTTCGGGTTATGGTCAGCCCCAGCATTTT
CDR3aa: CASSYSSSGYGQPQHF
abundance: .
v_gene: TRBV6-6
len: 16
d_gene: .
j_gene: TRBJ1-5

CDR3nt: TGTGCCAGCAGTAACCCCGGGACAGTAAGTGGTCAGCCCCAGCATTTT
CDR3aa: CASSNPGTVSGQPQHF
abundance: .
v_gene: TRBV6-2/TRBV6-3
len: 16
d_gene: TRBD1
j_gene: TRBJ1-5

CDR3nt: TGTGCCAGCAGCTCGGACAGGAATGAAAAACTGTTTTTT
CDR3aa: CASSSDRNEKLFF
abundance: .
v_gene: TRBV27
len: 13
d_gene: TRBD1
j_gene: TRBJ1-4

CDR3nt: TGTGCCAGCAGTGTTTCAGGGGGGAAGCAGTTCTTC
CDR3aa: CASSVSGGKQFF
abundance: .
v_gene: TRBV2
len: 12
d_gene: .
j_gene: TRBJ2-1

CDR3nt: TGTGCCAGTAGTATACTTGGGACAGCGCCGGAGCAGTTCTTC
CDR3aa: CASSILGTAPEQFF
abundance: .
v_gene: TRBV19
len: 14
d_gene: TRBD1
j_gene: TRBJ2-1

CDR3nt: TGTGCCAGTAGCCGGACAGGGGTTAATTCACCCCTCCACTTT
CDR3aa: CASSRTGVNSPLHF
abundance: .
v_gene: TRBV19
len: 14
d_gene: TRBD1
j_gene: TRBJ1-6

CDR3nt: TGCGCCAGCAGTGAATCGGACAGTCCCACCTACGAGCAGTACTTC
CDR3aa: CASSESDSPTYEQYF
abundance: .
v_gene: TRBV10-1
len: 15
d_gene: .
j_gene: TRBJ2-7

CDR3nt: TGTGCCAGCACCGGCGGGTACGAGCAGTACTTC
CDR3aa: CASTGGYEQYF
abundance: .
v_gene: TRBV28
len: 11
d_gene: .
j_gene: TRBJ2-7

CDR3nt: TGTGCCAGCAGCCTGCGCCGGACAGGGGGATTAAATTCACCCCTCCACTTT
CDR3aa: CASSLRRTGGLNSPLHF
abundance: .
v_gene: TRBV5-8
len: 17
d_gene: TRBD1
j_gene: TRBJ1-6

CDR3nt: TGTGCCAGCAGCCCAGGGTCCGCCGGCACCGGGGAGCTGTTTTTT
CDR3aa: CASSPGSAGTGELFF
abundance: .
v_gene: TRBV7-3
len: 15
d_gene: .
j_gene: TRBJ2-2

CDR3nt: TGTGCCAGCAGCTCGGGACTAGCGGGAGTAGAGACCCAGTACTTC
CDR3aa: CASSSGLAGVETQYF
abundance: .
v_gene: TRBV7-3
len: 15
d_gene: TRBD2
j_gene: TRBJ2-5

CDR3nt: TGTGCCAGCAGTGTACAGGTGAACACTGAAGCTTTCTTT
CDR3aa: CASSVQVNTEAFF
abundance: .
v_gene: TRBV2
len: 13
d_gene: .
j_gene: TRBJ1-1

CDR3nt: TGTGCCAGCAGCCAAGATCTTCTCTTAGGACAGGGGTCTGGAAACACCATATATTTT
CDR3aa: CASSQDLLLGQGSGNTIYF
abundance: .
v_gene: TRBV3-1/TRBV3-2
len: 19
d_gene: TRBD1
j_gene: TRBJ1-3

CDR3nt: TGTGCCAGCAGTTACTTCGGGACAGGAAATTCACCCCTCCACTTT
CDR3aa: CASSYFGTGNSPLHF
abundance: .
v_gene: TRBV6-2/TRBV6-3
len: 15
d_gene: TRBD1
j_gene: TRBJ1-6

CDR3nt: TGTGCCAGCAGCCCAGGGGGGAGCGCTAACTATGGCTACACCTTC
CDR3aa: CASSPGGSANYGYTF
abundance: .
v_gene: TRBV5-5
len: 15
d_gene: TRBD1
j_gene: TRBJ1-2

CDR3nt: TGTGCCAGCAGTGTCAGGGCCAATGAGCAGTTCTTC
CDR3aa: CASSVRANEQFF
abundance: .
v_gene: TRBV28
len: 12
d_gene: .
j_gene: TRBJ2-1

CDR3nt: TGTGCCAGCAGCCCAAGACAGGGGACAATCACCGGGGAGCTGTTTTTT
CDR3aa: CASSPRQGTITGELFF
abundance: .
v_gene: TRBV11-1
len: 16
d_gene: TRBD1
j_gene: TRBJ2-2

CDR3nt: TGTGCCAGCAGGACTCCAGGGGGCACTAACTATGGCTACACCTTC
CDR3aa: CASRTPGGTNYGYTF
abundance: .
v_gene: TRBV28
len: 15
d_gene: TRBD1
j_gene: TRBJ1-2

CDR3nt: TGTGCCAGCATCGGACAGGGAGTAGGTAGGACTGAAGCTTTCTTT
CDR3aa: CASIGQGVGRTEAFF
abundance: .
v_gene: TRBV28
len: 15
d_gene: TRBD1
j_gene: TRBJ1-1

CDR3nt: TGCAGCGTGAATAGACTAGCGGGCACAGATACGCAGTATTTT
CDR3aa: CSVNRLAGTDTQYF
abundance: .
v_gene: TRBV29-1
len: 14
d_gene: TRBD2
j_gene: TRBJ2-3

CDR3nt: TGTGCCTGGAGTGAGGGTAGTGGGACTTACAATCAGCCCCAGCATTTT
CDR3aa: CAWSEGSGTYNQPQHF
abundance: few
v_gene: TRBV30
len: 16
d_gene: .
j_gene: TRBJ1-5

CDR3nt: TGTGCCAGCTCCTTGCCCGGGACAGGGAAGAGCTACACCTTC
CDR3aa: CASSLPGTGKSYTF
abundance: once
v_gene: TRBV28
len: 14
d_gene: TRBD1
j_gene: TRBJ1-2

CDR3nt: TGTGCTATACAAGCGGGGGGTACCCTCTCCTACGAGCAGTACTTC
CDR3aa: CAIQAGGTLSYEQYF
abundance: .
v_gene: TRBV10-3
len: 15
d_gene: TRBD2
j_gene: TRBJ2-7

CDR3nt: TGTGCCAGCAGCTTTCGGTTCCTCTCCTACAATGAGCAGTTCTTC
CDR3aa: CASSFRFLSYNEQFF
abundance: once
v_gene: TRBV5-6
len: 15
d_gene: .
j_gene: TRBJ2-1